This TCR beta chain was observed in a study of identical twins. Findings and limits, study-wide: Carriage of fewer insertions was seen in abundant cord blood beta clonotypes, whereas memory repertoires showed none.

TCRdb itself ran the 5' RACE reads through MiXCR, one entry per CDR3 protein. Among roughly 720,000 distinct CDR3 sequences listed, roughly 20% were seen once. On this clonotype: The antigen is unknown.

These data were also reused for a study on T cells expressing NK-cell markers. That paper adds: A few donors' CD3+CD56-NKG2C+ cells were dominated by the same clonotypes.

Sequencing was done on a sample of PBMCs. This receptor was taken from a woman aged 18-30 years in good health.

CDR3 in amino acids: CSASTGIFQETQYF. The CDR3 DNA reads as TGCAGTGCTTCGACAGGGATCTTCCAAGAGACCCAGTACTTC. This chain joins TRBV20-1 and TRBJ2-5; 7 bases line up with TRBD1. V lost 5 bases and J lost 1; bases outside the gene matches: 7. CDR1 and CDR2 (germline): DFQATT, SNEGSKA (reference sequence). The CDR3 totals 14 residues.